Sequencing of this T cell receptor beta chain was carried out in a study of identical twins. Study results and caveats: Excess low generation probability was seen in twin-shared out-of-frame alpha sequences.

In every case, the donor was a healthy Caucasian. Points on this clonotype: The antigen remains unidentified.

The CDR3 is 15 amino acids. From germline, CDR1 is SGHTA and CDR2 FQGTGA. Between the trimmed V and J ends, which lost 5 bases and 5 bases, there was a span of 16 bases. TCRdb recomputed calls from the 5' RACE reads with MiXCR, one row per CDR3 protein. In the table there are approximately 470,000 distinct CDR3 sequences, 14% of which are singletons. The data were also submitted as part of a second study, on yellow fever vaccine responses in identical twins. That source adds: The T cell response to vaccination in identical twins was reportedly partly convergent and partly personalized.

The gene calls are TRBV7-3 and TRBJ2-1; no reliable D call. The specimen was CD4+ T cells sorted from blood. The clonotype was recovered from a woman aged 18-29 years in good health. CDR3 bases: TGTGCCAGCAGCCCCCTAGAGGCGAACAACAATGAGCAGTTCTTC. It encodes CASSPLEANNNEQFF.